This T cell receptor (beta chain) was identified in a study of blood T cell repertoires in COVID-19. Overall study context: Sources were T cells, B-cell-depleted T cells, or PBMCs; the material itself was cDNA or gDNA.

Patients from Seattle were sampled longitudinally, starting during active infection. With 1 base clipped from V and 6 bases from J, the junction kept 4 bases outside the gene matches. This CDR3 is built from 15 residues. Germline CDR1 MNHNS, CDR2 SASEGT. This table comes from immunoSEQ multiplex PCR, and its TCRdb copy is limited to in-frame clones, with some not included. Seen here are under 450,000 clones, about 87% observed once, and the top ten hold 10% to 15%. This clonotype was obtained from a woman aged 50 to 65 with COVID-19, enrolled during active disease. Specimen: peripheral blood. This chain joins TRBV6-1 and TRBJ2-2, with 8 bases lining up with TRBD1. CDR3 loop: CASSEVRQGPGELFF. The CDR3 DNA reads TGTGCCAGCAGTGAAGTGAGACAGGGGCCCGGGGAGCTGTTTTTT.